Listed here are 15 T cell receptor beta chains from one sample, sequenced in a study of shared clonotypes between healthy human individuals. Here immunoSEQ multiplex PCR was the method, and the copy in TCRdb shows in-frame clones only, minus some. The sample shows 2 million to 2.5 million clones, approximately 94% of them seen only once. What was sequenced was naive CD4+ T cells sorted from blood. Described subset: CD45RA+ positively selected. The receptor set was obtained from a man aged 18 to 29 in good health.

The chain couples TRBV28 to TRBJ1-2, with 9 nucleotides matching TRBD1. Germline trimming cut 5 bases from V and 4 bases from J; bases unmatched to any gene: 8. CDR1 MDHEN and CDR2 SYDVKM come from the germline V gene. The CDR3 runs to 15 residues. The CDR3 nucleotides read TGTGCCAGCAGTCCTAGGACAGGGGCTGGCTATGGCTACACCTTC. Protein product: CASSPRTGAGYGYTF.

A note on this clone: The identical CDR3 is also encoded by other nucleotide sequences in the sample. In DNA, the CDR3 is TGCGCCAGCTCTGACGCGTACGAGCAGTACTTC. It is translated as CASSDAYEQYF. J is TRBJ2-7 and V is TRBV5-1; D unresolved. Germline values: CDR1 SGHRS, CDR2 YFSETQ. V shed 7 bases and J shed 4 bases, with 9 bases lying between them. This CDR3 contains 11 residues.

This clone turned up a few times. Different DNA sequences within this sample yield the same CDR3. The V and J genes are TRBV2 and TRBJ2-7; no clear D. Looked up from germline, CDR1 is SNHLY and CDR2 is FYNNEI. V was trimmed by 0 bases and J by 4 bases, leaving 4 bases between them. The CDR3 contains 12 residues. The CDR3 spells CASSEAGYEQYF. In DNA, the CDR3 is TGTGCCAGCAGTGAAGCGGGGTACGAGCAGTACTTC.

CDR3: CASSQDYAAAASTDTQYF. DNA for the CDR3: TGCGCCAGCAGCCAAGATTACGCCGCCGCCGCTAGCACAGATACGCAGTATTTT. This sequence joins TRBV4-3 and TRBJ2-3; D unresolved. V shed 0 bases and J shed 0 bases, with 16 bases lying between them. Germline lookup yields CDR1 LGHNA and CDR2 YSLEER. The CDR3 length is 18 residues.

Remarks on this clone: Other DNA sequences in the same sample also yield this CDR3. The chain joins TRBV7-9 to TRBJ1-2, with a tentative D call TRBD1 (6 bases). The CDR3 length is 13 residues. Per germline, CDR1 SEHNR and CDR2 FQNEAQ (reference sequence). The V gene lost 3 bases and the J gene lost 4 bases, with 9 bases spanning the gap. The CDR3 coding sequence is TGTGCCAGCAGCTTGCGAGGGGGCTATGGCTACACCTTC. This translates into CASSLRGGYGYTF.

This chain joins TRBV4-2 and TRBJ2-3, with 7 bases lining up with TRBD2. Trimming removed 0 bases from V and 3 bases from J; junction bases left unmatched: 3. The germline V gene has CDR1 LGHNA and CDR2 YNFKEQ. The CDR3 has 15 amino acids. DNA of the CDR3: TGTGCCAGCAGCCAAGATGTGGGGGGGACAGATACGCAGTATTTT. Translation gives CASSQDVGGTDTQYF.

A single count supports this clone. The chain uses TRBV10-1 and TRBJ2-7, with 10 bases aligning to TRBD1. CDR3 length: 19 residues. Unmatched junction bases numbered 24, after V lost 8 bases and J lost 5 bases. CDR1 is WNHNN, CDR2 SYGVQD, per germline (reference sequence). DNA of the CDR3: TGCGCCAGCCCCCAGCCGGGGGGCTACCGGGACAGGGGTAGGCACGAGCAGTACTTC. It encodes CASPQPGGYRDRGRHEQYF.

The chain links TRBV5-1 to TRBJ2-7, with 7 bases lining up with TRBD1. Per germline, CDR1 SGHRS and CDR2 YFSETQ. The J segment lost 0 bases and the V segment lost 4 bases, leaving 16 bases of the junction unmatched. The CDR3 has 18 amino acids. The CDR3 region is CASSIETSGTASSYEQYF. The CDR3 DNA follows: TGCGCCAGCAGCATAGAGACGTCCGGGACAGCGAGCTCCTACGAGCAGTACTTC.

This chain uses TRBV6-5 with TRBJ2-3; D might be TRBD2 (6 bases). V lost 6 bases and J lost 9, with 16 bases in between. The CDR3 has 13 amino acids. The germline CDR1 and CDR2 sequences are MNHEY and SVGAGI. In DNA form, the CDR3 reads TGTGCCAGCAGGGGGACTGGCGCAGGAACGCAGTATTTT. This translates into CASRGTGAGTQYF.

This chain uses TRBV27 with TRBJ1-5; possibly TRBD1 for D (5 bases). CDR3 length: 16 amino acids. V lost 4 bases and J 3 bases, leaving 16 bases between the germline ends. Germline V gene data show CDR1 as MNHEY and CDR2 as SMNVEV (reference sequence). Here the CDR3 DNA reads TGTGCCAGCAGTTCCCTCGGGGTGGGGCCCAATCAGCCCCAGCATTTT. Protein sequence: CASSSLGVGPNQPQHF.

In the case of this clone: A single base separates this from a much larger clone, so it may be a read error. Additional DNA sequences in this sample encode the identical CDR3. V usage is TRBV2 and J usage is TRBJ1-1; D is unclear. V lost 5 bases and J 2 bases, leaving 3 bases between the germline ends. Germline V gene lookup returns CDR1 SNHLY and CDR2 FYNNEI. This CDR3 comprises 11 residues. This chain's CDR3 is CASSFNTEAFF. In DNA, the CDR3 is TGTGCCAGCAGTTTCAACACTGAAGCTTTCTTT.

The chain joins TRBV30 to TRBJ2-1, with D tentatively TRBD2 (6 bases). Trimming took 4 bases from V and 7 from J, leaving 14 bases between them. The CDR3 consists of 13 residues. Per germline, CDR1 GTSNPN and CDR2 SVGIG (reference sequence). DNA for the CDR3: TGTGCCTGGACTAGGGGACTTTATAATGAGCAGTTCTTC. This encodes CAWTRGLYNEQFF.

V is TRBV10-3 and J is TRBJ2-1; the D gene is possibly TRBD2 (6 bases). In germline, CDR1 is ENHRY, CDR2 SYGVKD. This CDR3 is 13 amino acids long. V lost 10 bases to trimming and J lost 10 bases, with 20 bases between them. The CDR3 DNA follows: TGTGCCACACATAGCGGAGATACAGGCGAGCAGTTCTTC. It translates to CATHSGDTGEQFF.

V usage is TRBV7-2 and J usage is TRBJ1-1; D remains ambiguous. CDR1 and CDR2 (germline): SGHTA, FQGNSA. Trimming took off 1 base at V and 0 bases at J, with 9 bases between the two ends. CDR3 length: 15 residues. CDR3 DNA sequence: TGTGCCAGCAGCTTAGTACCTAGCATGAACACTGAAGCTTTCTTT. Translating it yields CASSLVPSMNTEAFF.

V usage is TRBV18 and J usage is TRBJ2-1, with TRBD1 as a possible D gene (5 bases). The CDR3 is 14 amino acids. The germline gives CDR1 KGHSH, CDR2 LQKENI. V lost 6 bases, J lost 4 bases, and 13 bases lay in between. The CDR3 DNA sequence: TGTGCCAGCTCCCCTGGGGCAGTATACAATGAGCAGTTCTTC. Translated: CASSPGAVYNEQFF. The full variable domain, in which reference TRBV18 and TRBJ2-1 provide the parts outside the CDR3, is NAGVMQNPRHLVRRRGQEARLRCSPMKGHSHVYWYRQLPEEGLKFMVYLQKENIIDESGMPKERFSAEFPKEGPSILRIQQVVRGDSAAYFCASSPGAVYNEQFFGPGTRLTVL.